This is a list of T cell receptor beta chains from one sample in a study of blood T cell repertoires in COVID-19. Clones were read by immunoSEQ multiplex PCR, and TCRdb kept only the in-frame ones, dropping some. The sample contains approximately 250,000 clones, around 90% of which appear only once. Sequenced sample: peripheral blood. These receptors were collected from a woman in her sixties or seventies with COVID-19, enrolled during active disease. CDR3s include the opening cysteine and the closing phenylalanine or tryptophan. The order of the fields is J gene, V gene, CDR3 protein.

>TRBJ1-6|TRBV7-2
CASSLGTGYDSPLHF
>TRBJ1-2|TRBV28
CASRSIEGRGYGYTF
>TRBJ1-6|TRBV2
CASRTEGQGNNSPLHF
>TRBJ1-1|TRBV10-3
CAIRGTGERTEAFF
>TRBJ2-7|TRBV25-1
CASSDRQGRSVRYEQYF
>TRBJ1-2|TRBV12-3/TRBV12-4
CASRVGTYGYTF
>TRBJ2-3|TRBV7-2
CASSPPGADTQYF
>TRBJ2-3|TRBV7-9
CASSPKTTDTQYF
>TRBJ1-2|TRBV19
CASSIDFAANYGYTF
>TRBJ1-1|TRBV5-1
CASSIPGQTSEAFF
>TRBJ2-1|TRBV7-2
CASSLAIVFEQFF
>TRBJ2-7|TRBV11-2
CASSPRGSYEQYF
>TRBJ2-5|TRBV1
CTSSQDRLAGGETQYF
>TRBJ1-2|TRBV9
CASSQSGANYGYTF
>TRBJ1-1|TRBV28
CASSLDWTGANTEAFF
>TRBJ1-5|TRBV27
CASSLNRGNQPQHF
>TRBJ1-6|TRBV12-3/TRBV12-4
CASSFVAGPLHF
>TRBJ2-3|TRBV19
CASSIGSVRTDTQYF
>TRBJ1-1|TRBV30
CAWSQGNTEAFF
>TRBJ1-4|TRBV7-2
CASSLASRNEKLFF
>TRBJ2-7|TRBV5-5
CASSLGRGSSYEQYF
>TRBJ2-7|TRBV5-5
CASTKMGNSYEQYF
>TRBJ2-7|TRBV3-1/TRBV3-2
CASSAGSYSYEQYF
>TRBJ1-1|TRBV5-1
CASSSMGQGTEAFF
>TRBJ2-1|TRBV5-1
CASRQLAGVYNEQFF
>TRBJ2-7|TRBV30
CAWGQGQDYEQYF
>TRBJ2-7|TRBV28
CASSVARGSFTYEQYF
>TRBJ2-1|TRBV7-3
CASSPRLANSYNEQFF
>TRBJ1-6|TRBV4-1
CASSHPDRISPLHF